The 4 T cell receptor beta chains listed next were all sequenced from one sample in a study of blood T cell repertoires in COVID-19. Sequencing used immunoSEQ multiplex PCR; TCRdb keeps in-frame clones, though not all of them. The sample lists about 200,000 clones, around four fifths occurring once. The sample was peripheral blood. All receptors derive from a man aged 55 to 70 with COVID-19, enrolled during active disease.

This chain's CDR3 is CASSPRTDNSYGYTF. CDR3 sequence (DNA): TGTGCCAGCTCACCAAGGACAGACAATTCCTATGGCTACACCTTC. The chain employs TRBV18 and TRBJ1-2; a weak D match, TRBD1 (6 bases). Deletions cut 2 bases from V and 4 bases from J, with 14 bases between. The CDR3 runs 15 residues. CDR1 KGHSH and CDR2 LQKENI come from the germline V gene.

The chain employs TRBV7-9 and TRBJ1-1, with D maybe TRBD1 (5 bases). Trimming pared 3 bases from V and 4 bases from J, leaving 15 bases between. The CDR3 runs 15 residues. Germline loops: CDR1 SEHNR, CDR2 FQNEAQ (reference sequence). The CDR3 reads CASSLKGGVGTEAFF. CDR3 in DNA: TGTGCCAGCAGCTTGAAAGGAGGGGTCGGCACTGAAGCTTTCTTT. The entire variable domain, with the rest obtained from reference TRBV7-9 and TRBJ1-1, is as follows: DTGVSQNPRHKITKRGQNVTFRCDPISEHNRLYWYRQTLGQGPEFLTYFQNEAQLEKSRLLSDRFSAERPKGSFSTLEIQRTEQGDSAMYLCASSLKGGVGTEAFFGQGTRLTVV.

The J gene is TRBJ1-3, the V gene TRBV6-1; possible D gene TRBD1, 5 bases. The CDR3 has 14 residues. Germline CDR1 MNHNS, CDR2 SASEGT. Trimming removed 3 bases at V and 2 bases at J, with 8 bases between. The CDR3 nucleotides are TGTGCCAGCAGTGATCCCAGGGCTGGAAACACCATATATTTT. Protein sequence: CASSDPRAGNTIYF.

This clone occurred once. The chain joins TRBV6-5 to TRBJ1-2, with D possibly TRBD1 on 6 matching bases. Per germline, CDR1 MNHEY and CDR2 SVGAGI. CDR3 length: 15 residues. The V end was cut by 6 bases, the J end by 2 bases, with 16 bases between. DNA for the CDR3: TGTGCCAGCAGGGGGGTCCGACAGGTGAACTATGGCTACACCTTC. It specifies CASRGVRQVNYGYTF.